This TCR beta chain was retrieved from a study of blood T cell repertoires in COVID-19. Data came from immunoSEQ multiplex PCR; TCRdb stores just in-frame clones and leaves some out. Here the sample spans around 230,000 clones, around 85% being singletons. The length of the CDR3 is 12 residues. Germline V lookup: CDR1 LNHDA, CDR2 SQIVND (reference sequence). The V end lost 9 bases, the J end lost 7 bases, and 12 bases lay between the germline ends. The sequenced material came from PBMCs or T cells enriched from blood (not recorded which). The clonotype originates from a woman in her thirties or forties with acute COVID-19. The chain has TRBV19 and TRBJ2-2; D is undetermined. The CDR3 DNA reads TGTGCCAGCTACCGCGGTGGCGGGGAGCTGTTTTTT. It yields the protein CASYRGGGELFF.